This passage covers 16 T cell receptor beta chains from one sample sequenced in a study of blood T cells in healthy people across ages. The second PCR ran roughly 7 to 12 cycles with a sample-barcoded 5' primer and J-beta primers. TCRdb re-called the 5' RACE reads through MiXCR, storing one row per CDR3 protein. The sample contains around 1,500,000 distinct CDR3 sequences, 25% to 30% of which appear only once. Sequencing used blood. The source is a woman in her twenties or thirties in good health.

In this sample, this clonotype turned up a few times. This chain uses TRBV2 with TRBJ1-2; D is perhaps TRBD1 (5 bases). CDR3 length: 13 amino acids. CDR1 is SNHLY and CDR2 is FYNNEI in the germline V gene. V dropped 8 bases and J dropped 1 base, with 11 bases sitting between them. CDR3 coding DNA: TGTGCCAGCGAAGGACACCTTAACTATGGCTACACCTTC. Translating it yields CASEGHLNYGYTF.

The CDR3 sequence: CASSQRQGAWETQYF. For the CDR3, the DNA is TGTGCCAGCAGCCAGAGACAGGGGGCTTGGGAGACCCAGTACTTC. The chain uses TRBV3-1 and TRBJ2-5, with 10 positions matching TRBD1. CDR1 is LGHDT, CDR2 YNNKEL, per germline (reference sequence). There are 15 residues in the CDR3. Losses at the gene ends were 3 bases for V and 5 bases for J; bases not matched to a gene: 6.

CDR3 coding DNA: TGTGCCAGCTCACCCAACGTTAGGGGGCCGTACGAGCAGTACTTC. Amino acids: CASSPNVRGPYEQYF. V gene TRBV18 combines with J gene TRBJ2-7, with 7 bases identical to TRBD1. This CDR3 has 15 residues. In germline, CDR1 is KGHSH, CDR2 LQKENI. Trimming at V came to 3 bases and at J to 4 bases, leaving 9 bases not matched to a gene.

The rearrangement uses TRBV24-1 and TRBJ1-4, with 8 bases aligning to TRBD1. In germline, CDR1 is KGHDR, CDR2 SFDVKD. The CDR3 extends over 14 amino acids. With 4 bases clipped from V and 8 bases from J, the junction kept 5 bases outside the gene matches. As DNA, the CDR3 is TGTGCCACCAGTGACCCGGGACAGGCCGAAAAACTGTTTTTT. Translating gives CATSDPGQAEKLFF.

Of note for this clonotype: A much bigger clone sits one base away, suggesting this may be a read error. The chain combines TRBV29-1 with TRBJ2-5; D remains ambiguous. The CDR3 loop spans 11 amino acids. Per the germline V gene, CDR1 is SQVTM and CDR2 is ANQGSEA. The CDR3 sequence: CSIENPETQYF. DNA for the CDR3: TGCAGCATTGAAAATCCGGAGACCCAGTACTTC.

This clonotype turned up a few times. The rearrangement uses TRBV5-1 and TRBJ2-7, with D maybe TRBD2 (5 bases). The CDR3 extends over 15 amino acids. From germline, CDR1 is SGHRS and CDR2 YFSETQ. Trimming removed 5 bases from V and 6 bases from J, with 21 bases in between. The CDR3 sequence: CASRMGRRSSGEQYF. Written as DNA, the CDR3 is TGCGCCAGCAGGATGGGGAGACGATCTTCTGGCGAGCAGTACTTC.

To note about this clonotype: This may come from a read error, since a much larger clone is one base off. The chain is built from TRBV7-2 and TRBJ2-7; D is perhaps TRBD1 or TRBD2 (5 bases each). This CDR3 region has 13 residues. CDR1 is SGHTA and CDR2 is FQGNSA in the germline V gene. Trimming took off 4 bases at V and 3 bases at J, with 10 bases between the two ends. The CDR3 DNA follows: TGTACCAGCAGCTCATGGGGGAGCTACGAGCAGTACTTC. Amino acid sequence: CTSSSWGSYEQYF.

This sequence joins TRBV12-3 or TRBV12-4 and TRBJ1-1; D might be TRBD1 (6 bases). V was shortened by 5 bases and J by 5 bases, with 12 bases between the two germline ends. This CDR3 is 13 amino acids long. The CDR3 bases are TGTGCCAGCAGTAGCAGGGGTCGGACTGAAGCTTTCTTT. It specifies CASSSRGRTEAFF.

This clonotype was detected ten times or more. The chain carries TRBV7-3 and TRBJ2-3; 11 bases line up with TRBD2. With 6 bases clipped from V and 2 bases from J, the junction kept 4 bases outside the gene matches. This CDR3 region has 15 residues. The V gene's germline CDR1 is SGHTA and CDR2 FQGTGA. CDR3 in DNA: TGTGCCAGCAGTAGGACTAGCGGGTACACAGATACGCAGTATTTT. Its translation is CASSRTSGYTDTQYF. Full variable domain (outside the CDR3, taken from reference TRBV7-3 and TRBJ2-3): GAGVSQTPSNKVTEKGKYVELRCDPISGHTALYWYRQSLGQGPEFLIYFQGTGAADDSGLPNDRFFAVRPEGSVSTLKIQRTERGDSAVYLCASSRTSGYTDTQYFGPGTRLTVL.

Comments on this clonotype: At one end the junction does not follow the germline gene, possibly because of a read error. The J gene is TRBJ2-1, the V gene TRBV11-2, with 8 positions matching TRBD1. The CDR3 runs to 12 residues. The germline V gene encodes CDR1 SGHAT and CDR2 FQNNGV. The chain's CDR3 is CASSLDRTGLFF. The CDR3 DNA is TGTGCCAGCAGTTTAGACCGGACAGGGCTTTTCTTT.

This clonotype has a handful of counts. The rearrangement joins TRBV21-1 to TRBJ2-5; the table gives TRBD1 as D, unverified against the DNA. TRBV21-1 is a pseudogene segment. CDR3 length: 17 amino acids. This CDR3 reads CASSKVGARDRDETQYF. The CDR3 DNA is TGTGCCAGCAGCAAAGTTGGGGCCCGGGACAGGGACGAGACCCAGTACTTC.

This clonotype was picked up many times. This sequence joins TRBV29-1 and TRBJ2-7, with D possibly being TRBD2 (6 bases). CDR3 length: 14 residues. With 6 bases removed from V and 4 bases from J, the gap between germline ends came to 19 bases. Germline CDR1 SQVTM, CDR2 ANQGSEA. The CDR3 coding sequence is TGCAGCGTCGCCGGAGCCGGGAGCCAGTACGAGCAGTACTTC. It yields the protein CSVAGAGSQYEQYF.

The rearrangement uses TRBV19 and TRBJ2-1; 16 bases are shared with TRBD2. The germline V gene encodes CDR1 LNHDA and CDR2 SQIVND (reference sequence). J gave up 8 bases and V 5 bases, and 6 bases lay outside the gene matches. The CDR3 spans 16 residues. Here the CDR3 DNA reads TGTGCCAGTAGTTCGCCCGGGACTAGCGGGGGGGATGAGCAGTTCTTC. Translating gives CASSSPGTSGGDEQFF.

V is TRBV10-3 and J is TRBJ1-1, with 8 nucleotides matching TRBD1. The CDR3 is made up of 14 amino acids. The V gene end was trimmed by 2 bases and the J gene end by 1 base; junction bases not matched to a gene: 0. The V gene's germline CDR1 is ENHRY and CDR2 SYGVKD. The CDR3 loop reads CAISEGQGNTEAFF. CDR3 nucleotide sequence: TGTGCCATCAGTGAGGGACAGGGGAACACTGAAGCTTTCTTT.

With regard to this clonotype: A read error may account for a junction end that differs from germline. V gene TRBV20-1 combines with J gene TRBJ2-6; tentatively, D is TRBD1 or TRBD2 (5 bases each). CDR1 is DFQATT, CDR2 SNEGSKA, per germline (reference sequence). The CDR3 is 15 residues long. This CDR3 reads CSAEVTDSGANVLNF. The DNA for the CDR3 is TGCAGTGCAGAAGTGACGGACTCTGGGGCCAACGTCCTGAATTTC.

The rearrangement links TRBV7-2 to TRBJ1-1; maybe TRBD1 (5 bases). Trimming took 0 bases from V and 4 from J, leaving 21 bases between them. CDR3 size: 18 residues. Germline assignment: CDR1 SGHTA and CDR2 FQGNSA. CDR3 in DNA: TGTGCCAGCAGCTTAGCGGTGGCAGGGCTTGTCTCCCTCACTGAAGCTTTCTTT. Its protein product is CASSLAVAGLVSLTEAFF.